This TCR beta chain was recorded in a study of control samples from healthy donors and cancer patients. The assay was immunoSEQ multiplex PCR, and TCRdb's table has in-frame clones only and misses some. The sample comprises roughly 120,000 clones, 93% of which are singletons, and about 2.5% rests with the top ten. This clone was detected only a few times. CDR3 size: 13 residues. Per the germline V gene, CDR1 is MNHEY and CDR2 is SVGAGI. V lost 7 bases and J lost 8, with 12 bases in between. Sequencing was performed on blood. The gene calls are TRBV6-5 and TRBJ1-6, with D unresolved. The origin of this receptor is a man in his thirties or forties in good health. The CDR3 is CASTSGEYSPLHF. CDR3 DNA: TGTGCCAGCACGTCGGGCGAGTATTCACCCCTCCACTTT.